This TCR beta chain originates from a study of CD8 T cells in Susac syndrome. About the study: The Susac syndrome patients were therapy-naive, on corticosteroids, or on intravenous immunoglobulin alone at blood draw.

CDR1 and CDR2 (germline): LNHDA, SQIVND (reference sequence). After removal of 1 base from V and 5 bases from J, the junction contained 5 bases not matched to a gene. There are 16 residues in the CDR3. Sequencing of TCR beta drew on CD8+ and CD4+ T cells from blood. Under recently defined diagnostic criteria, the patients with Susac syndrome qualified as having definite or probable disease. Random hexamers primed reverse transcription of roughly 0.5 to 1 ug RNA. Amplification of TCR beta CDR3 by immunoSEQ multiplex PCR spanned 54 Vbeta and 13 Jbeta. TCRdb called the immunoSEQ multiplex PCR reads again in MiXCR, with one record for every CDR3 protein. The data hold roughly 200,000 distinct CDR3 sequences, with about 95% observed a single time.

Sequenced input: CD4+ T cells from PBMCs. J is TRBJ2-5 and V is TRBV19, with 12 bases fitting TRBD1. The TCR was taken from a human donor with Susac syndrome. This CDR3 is CASSIGGTGGEETQYF. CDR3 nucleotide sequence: TGTGCCAGTAGTATAGGCGGGACAGGGGGCGAGGAGACCCAGTACTTC.